This T cell receptor (beta chain) appears in the sequencing data of a study of shared clonotypes between healthy human individuals. Whole-study results and caveats: Generally, naive subsets (rather than memory subsets) showed larger estimated richness. An effect of sequencing depth on clonotype sharing among donors was expected. When compared with the clonotypes that were shared by all four sorted-subset donors, the non-shared clonotypes turned out to have lower generation probabilities.

Notes on this clone: Its antigen remains unknown.

The V and J ends lost 8 bases and 3 bases, in that order; junction bases with no gene match: 5. There are 13 residues in the CDR3. Germline V gene data show CDR1 as SNHLY and CDR2 as FYNNEI. Authors' data handling: ImmunoSEQ gave junction-only sequences without quality scores, so filtering differed. Repertoires were generated with immunoSEQ multiplex PCR, while TCRdb's copy carries only in-frame clones and drops some. D and trimming come from the DNA, and the V and J calls and clone size come from that table. The sample contains approximately 340,000 clones, roughly 70% of which appear only once. The origin of this receptor is a young man in good health. V gene TRBV2 combines with J gene TRBJ2-3; TRBD2 agrees at 7 bases. The sequenced material came from memory CD4+ T cells sorted from blood. Subset here: CD45RA-negative fraction. The CDR3 sequence: CASGIAGTDTQYF. CDR3 in DNA: TGTGCCAGCGGGATAGCGGGTACAGATACGCAGTATTTT.